This TCR beta chain was retrieved from a study of regulatory T cells in long-lasting Graves disease. The CDR3 is made up of 18 amino acids. Germline V gives CDR1 MNHEY, CDR2 SMNVEV (reference sequence). V dropped 0 bases and J dropped 0; count of bases not matched to a gene: 8. Time point denoted: persistent/refractory GD, antithyroid drugs over 5 years with positive TRAb. PBMCs provided the RNA from which the TCR library was made. Combining iRepertoire HTBI primers with Arm-PCR of CDR3 regions, the authors built TCR beta libraries. TCRdb fed the multiplex PCR reads into MiXCR, producing one record per CDR3 protein. The repertoire holds 600,000 to 800,000 distinct CDR3 sequences, with around 30% as singletons. This clonotype was seen only a few times. Its matching antigen is unknown. Study conclusions and caveats: Small numbers of samples may have cut accuracy.

The starting material was peripheral blood mononuclear cells (PBMCs), obtained when the disease was refractory, from a patient treated with antithyroid drugs. J is TRBJ1-1 and V is TRBV27; 9 positions match TRBD1. The source of this sequence is a female donor with Graves disease. CDR3 in amino acids: CASSLSPGTGIMNTEAFF. Written as DNA, the CDR3 is TGTGCCAGCAGTTTATCACCCGGGACAGGGATCATGAACACTGAAGCTTTCTTT.